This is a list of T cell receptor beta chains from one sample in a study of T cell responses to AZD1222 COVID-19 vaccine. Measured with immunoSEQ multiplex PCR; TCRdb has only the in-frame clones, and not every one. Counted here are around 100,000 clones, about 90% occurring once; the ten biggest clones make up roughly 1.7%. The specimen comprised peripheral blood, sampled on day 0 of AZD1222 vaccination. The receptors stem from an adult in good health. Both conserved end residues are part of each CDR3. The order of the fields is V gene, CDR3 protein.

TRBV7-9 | CASGGGGTEAFF
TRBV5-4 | CASSLREPGNSPLHF
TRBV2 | CASSELRGRNSYEQYF
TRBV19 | CASSWGQGSGELFF
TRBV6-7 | CASSMNVGTSGSVVWDEQFF
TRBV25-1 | CASSDTGQGTETQYF
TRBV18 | CASSLQGAYEKLFF
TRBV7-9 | CASRYPTGELFF
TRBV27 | CASSFYNKETQYF
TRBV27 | CASSYRGRINEKLFF
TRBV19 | CASSNVFNTGELFF
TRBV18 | CASSLGVRQETQYF
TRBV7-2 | CASSLYEAEKLFF
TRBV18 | CASSQDQPGYEQYF
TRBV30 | CAWSSGGGNTIYF
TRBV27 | CASSFAGTAYNEQFF